What follows describes a single T cell receptor beta chain. The data were taken from a study of beta chain features in type 1 diabetes. Expressed TCRB transcripts were sequenced after all isolated RNA was converted to cDNA. TCRdb's table, derived via immunoSEQ multiplex PCR, lists solely in-frame clones and lacks some. The sample carries roughly 500,000 clones, approximately 28% recorded once. Germline V lookup: CDR1 ENHRY, CDR2 SYGVKD. This CDR3 has 15 residues. The V gene end was trimmed by 7 bases and the J gene end by 0 bases; junction bases not matched to a gene: 4. Input material: naive CD4+ T cells from blood. The chain combines TRBV10-3 with TRBJ2-3, with 10 bases aligning to TRBD2. The sequence derives from a man between 18 and 29 years old in good health. As DNA, the CDR3 is TGTGCCATCACTTCGACTAGCGGGAGCACAGATACGCAGTATTTT. Translation: CAITSTSGSTDTQYF.